This T cell receptor beta chain originates from a study of early T cells in non-severe SARS-CoV-2 infection. Whole-study context: Investigators sequenced bulk RNA drawn from unsorted whole blood, and chains remained unpaired.

Study-level points and caveats: Missing private and CD4 specificities, VDJdb matching favored anti-spike CD8 responses.

With respect to this clonotype: What it binds is unknown.

The CDR3 length is 17 residues. The V and J ends lost 7 bases and 0 bases, in that order; junction bases with no gene match: 7. CDR1 LNHDA and CDR2 SQIVND come from the germline V gene (reference sequence). Separate cDNA molecules each had unique molecular identifiers attached to them. TCRdb re-analysed the 5' RACE reads in MiXCR, keeping a single row per CDR3 protein. The sample records around 57,000 distinct CDR3 sequences, over 7% being singletons. The clonotype was recovered from an adult who was a healthcare worker with PCR-confirmed SARS-CoV-2 infection or an uninfected control (not recorded which). Sequencing was performed on whole blood. The rearrangement uses TRBV19 and TRBJ1-4; 11 nucleotides line up with TRBD1. CDR3 bases: TGTGCCAGTAACGCCGGGACAGGGGGAGCAACTAATGAAAAACTGTTTTTT. Translating gives CASNAGTGGATNEKLFF.